These 22 T cell receptor beta chains were all obtained from the same sample, sequenced in a study of blood T cell repertoires in COVID-19. Method: immunoSEQ multiplex PCR; TCRdb's copy keeps in-frame clones and lacks some. Of about 210,000 clones in the sample, about 92% were seen once. Specimen: peripheral blood. The origin of the receptors is a man younger than 40 with acute or convalescent COVID-19.

The chain has TRBV25-1 and TRBJ2-2, with a possible D match to TRBD2 (6 bases). CDR1 and CDR2 (germline): MGHDK, SYGVNS. V shed 6 bases and J shed 0 bases, with 20 bases lying between them. The CDR3 has 18 residues. CDR3 DNA: TGTGCCAGCAGCCTCACCACCTTGGGAGGCGCGAACACCGGGGAGCTGTTTTTT. The encoded protein is CASSLTTLGGANTGELFF.

The DNA of the CDR3 is TGTGCCAGCAGCGTAGGGACAGAAGAGACCCAGTACTTC. Translation: CASSVGTEETQYF. This rearrangement joins TRBV9 to TRBJ2-5, with D perhaps TRBD1 (6 bases). The ends were cut back, 0 bases at V and 3 bases at J, with 6 bases in the middle. Germline loops: CDR1 SGDLS, CDR2 YYNGEE. This CDR3 region has 13 residues.

The chain recombines TRBV4-1 with TRBJ2-1, with 8 bases that match TRBD2. The CDR3 spans 16 residues. V was pared by 4 bases and J by 3 bases, with 8 bases of the junction left unmatched. In germline, CDR1 is MGHRA, CDR2 YSYEKL. CDR3 coding DNA: TGCGCCAGCAGCCTCGTTGAGAGCGGGAGCTACAATGAGCAGTTCTTC. Its protein is CASSLVESGSYNEQFF.

The chain combines TRBV30 with TRBJ2-7; tentative D call: TRBD2 (5 bases). This CDR3 comprises 15 residues. The V gene lost 0 bases and the J gene lost 4 bases, with 16 bases spanning the gap. Germline assignment: CDR1 GTSNPN and CDR2 SVGIG (reference sequence). As DNA, the CDR3 is TGTGCCTGGAGTGTAAAAGGGAGTCTAAAATACGAGCAGTACTTC. Translation: CAWSVKGSLKYEQYF.

This clone was observed once. The chain employs TRBV6-5 and TRBJ1-1; 10 positions match TRBD1. This CDR3 contains 14 residues. Germline V CDR1 and CDR2: MNHEY, SVGAGI. Trimming removed 6 bases from V and 11 bases from J; junction bases left unmatched: 12. CDR3 sequence (DNA): TGTGCCAGCAGGCGACAGGGGGCGAGCGGCGGGGCTTTCTTT. Protein product: CASRRQGASGGAFF.

This chain uses TRBV2 with TRBJ1-4, with 9 bases that match TRBD1. CDR3 size: 16 residues. CDR1 SNHLY and CDR2 FYNNEI come from the germline V gene. Unmatched junction bases numbered 11, after V lost 5 bases and J lost 7 bases. The CDR3 coding sequence is TGTGCCAGCAGTATACAGGGGGCCCCCTTAGGTGAAAAACTGTTTTTT. It encodes CASSIQGAPLGEKLFF.

J is TRBJ2-3 and V is TRBV7-3; D unresolved. V was pared by 4 bases and J by 2 bases, with 4 bases between. CDR3 length equals 12 residues. The germline gives CDR1 SGHTA, CDR2 FQGTGA. CDR3 sequence reads: CASSSNTDTQYF. In nucleotides, the CDR3 is TGTGCCAGCAGCTCCAACACAGATACGCAGTATTTT.

The V gene is TRBV5-1, the J gene TRBJ2-1; 7 positions match TRBD1. The germline V gene has CDR1 SGHRS and CDR2 YFSETQ. The CDR3 spans 15 residues. After removal of 0 bases from V and 4 bases from J, the junction contained 4 bases not matched to a gene. CDR3 amino acids: CASSLGQGLYNEQFF. For the CDR3, the DNA is TGCGCCAGCAGCTTGGGACAGGGTTTGTACAATGAGCAGTTCTTC.

The rearrangement uses TRBV27 and TRBJ1-4, with 7 bases lining up with TRBD1. This CDR3 has 15 amino acids. CDR1 is MNHEY, CDR2 SMNVEV, per germline (reference sequence). J was trimmed by 8 bases and V by 0 bases; bases with no gene match: 6. CDR3 in amino acids: CASSLSRQGGEKLFF. The CDR3 region has the DNA TGTGCCAGCAGTTTATCGCGACAGGGTGGCGAAAAACTGTTTTTT.

Only a few counts were recorded for this clone. The chain has TRBV7-9 and TRBJ2-7, with 10 bases lining up with TRBD1. Germline values: CDR1 SEHNR, CDR2 FQNEAQ (reference sequence). With 4 bases clipped from V and 6 bases from J, the junction kept 6 bases outside the gene matches. CDR3 length: 14 amino acids. The CDR3 coding sequence is TGTGCCAGCAGCTCTCTGACAGGGGGCTCCGAGCAGTACTTC. Protein sequence: CASSSLTGGSEQYF.

CDR3 coding DNA: TGCGCCAGCAGTCATCTCGACAGGGTAGAACAGCCCCAGCATTTT. As protein: CASSHLDRVEQPQHF. The chain carries TRBV23-1 and TRBJ1-5, with 7 bases identical to TRBD1. TRBV23-1 is identified as an open reading frame with a role that is uncertain. The CDR3 totals 15 residues. V gave up 3 bases and J gave up 7 bases; unmatched junction bases: 9.

The V gene is TRBV11-2, the J gene TRBJ2-7; no clear D gene. Germline V gives CDR1 SGHAT, CDR2 FQNNGV. Deletions cut 4 bases from V and 4 bases from J, with 17 bases between. The CDR3 consists of 15 residues. In DNA, the CDR3 is TGTGCCAGCAGCTCCAGTTTAGTAGCCCCATACGAGCAGTACTTC. This codes for CASSSSLVAPYEQYF.

The V and J genes are TRBV30 and TRBJ1-3, with a tentative D call TRBD1 (5 bases). CDR3 size: 14 residues. V was trimmed by 4 bases and J by 1 base, leaving 11 bases between them. Germline loops: CDR1 GTSNPN, CDR2 SVGIG (reference sequence). CDR3 sequence: CAWIVRGSGNTIYF. The CDR3 DNA reads TGTGCCTGGATTGTAAGGGGTTCTGGAAACACCATATATTTT.

The chain links TRBV7-9 to TRBJ2-1, with D possibly TRBD1 on 6 matching bases. This CDR3 is built from 12 residues. The germline CDR1 and CDR2 sequences are SEHNR and FQNEAQ (reference sequence). The V end was cut by 5 bases, the J end by 9 bases, with 11 bases between. The CDR3 nucleotides are TGTGCCAGCAGCCAGGGGTTCGGTGAGCAGTTCTTC. Its protein is CASSQGFGEQFF.

This clone showed up just once. The genes are TRBV5-1 and TRBJ1-1, with D hard to call. From germline, CDR1 is SGHRS and CDR2 YFSETQ. The length of the CDR3 is 13 residues. Deletions cut 0 bases from V and 11 bases from J, with 14 bases between. The CDR3 loop is CASSLDQNNVAFF. The CDR3 region has the DNA TGCGCCAGCAGCTTGGACCAAAACAATGTGGCTTTCTTT.

The chain joins TRBV9 to TRBJ2-5, with 9 bases matching TRBD2. The germline CDR1 and CDR2 sequences are SGDLS and YYNGEE. CDR3 length: 16 residues. After removal of 6 bases from V and 1 base from J, the junction contained 10 bases not matched to a gene. CDR3 amino acids: CASTPRGLASQETQYF. As DNA, the CDR3 is TGTGCCAGCACCCCCCGGGGACTAGCTAGCCAAGAGACCCAGTACTTC.

The chain has TRBV11-2 and TRBJ1-2; D is uncertain. The germline V gene encodes CDR1 SGHAT and CDR2 FQNNGV. This CDR3 comprises 14 residues. Trimming removed 6 bases from V and 6 bases from J, with 17 bases in between. The CDR3 region is CASRLGGSRDGYTF. CDR3 in DNA: TGTGCCAGCAGGTTGGGAGGGTCTCGCGATGGCTACACCTTC.

The gene calls are TRBV6-2 or TRBV6-3 and TRBJ2-4, with 13 nucleotides matching TRBD2. Unmatched junction bases numbered 8, after V lost 0 bases and J lost 0 bases. CDR1 is MNHEY, CDR2 SVGEGT, per germline. The CDR3 extends over 20 amino acids. CDR3 loop: CASSYSGTSGELLAKNIQYF. The CDR3 coding sequence is TGTGCCAGCAGTTACTCCGGGACTAGCGGGGAACTACTAGCCAAAAACATTCAGTACTTC.

The chain recombines TRBV30 with TRBJ2-7; 9 bases map to TRBD2. V shed 8 bases and J 7 bases; nucleotides not matched to a gene: 9. Germline loops: CDR1 GTSNPN, CDR2 SVGIG (reference sequence). This CDR3 region has 12 residues. CDR3 sequence (DNA): TGTGCCACGCAGCGGGGGGTAGGGGAGCAGTACTTC. Translated: CATQRGVGEQYF.

This sequence joins TRBV19 and TRBJ1-5; D unresolved. This CDR3 spans 14 amino acids. Trimming removed 0 bases at V and 2 bases at J, with 5 bases between. Germline V gene sequence: CDR1 LNHDA, CDR2 SQIVND (reference sequence). The CDR3 here is CASSIEPGNQPQHF. CDR3 sequence (DNA): TGTGCCAGTAGTATAGAGCCGGGCAATCAGCCCCAGCATTTT.

The chain is built from TRBV5-1 and TRBJ1-4, with TRBD1 identical over 7 bases. The germline V gene encodes CDR1 SGHRS and CDR2 YFSETQ. CDR3 size: 16 residues. The V and J ends lost 7 bases and 4 bases, in that order; junction bases with no gene match: 13. The CDR3 coding sequence is TGCGCCAGCGGCAGGGGGACTTCTCCCTTTAATGAAAAACTGTTTTTT. Amino acids: CASGRGTSPFNEKLFF.

The J gene is TRBJ2-5, the V gene TRBV28; perhaps TRBD1 as D (5 bases). Trimming removed 8 bases from V and 4 bases from J, with 5 bases in between. Germline V gives CDR1 MDHEN, CDR2 SYDVKM. The CDR3 sequence is 10 residues long. The CDR3 sequence is CASGAETQYF. The CDR3 DNA reads as TGTGCCAGCGGGGCAGAGACCCAGTACTTC.